The 11 T cell receptor beta chains reported below all come from one sample, sequenced in a study of blood T cell repertoires in COVID-19. The repertoire was sequenced with immunoSEQ multiplex PCR; TCRdb's copy has only in-frame clones and lacks some. The data show over 200,000 clones, with 85% to 90% seen just once and 3% to 3.5% held by the top ten. The specimen sequenced was PBMCs or T cells enriched from blood (not recorded which). These receptors came from a woman between 45 and 60 years old in a cohort exposed to, infected with or recovered from COVID-19 (not recorded which).

J is TRBJ2-4 and V is TRBV4-1; 9 bases are shared with TRBD2. V trimming: 4 bases; J trimming: 4 bases; junction bases outside the gene matches: 5. The germline V gene has CDR1 MGHRA and CDR2 YSYEKL. The CDR3 has 15 residues. DNA of the CDR3: TGCGCCAGCAGCCGATCTAGCGGGGAGAAAAACATTCAGTACTTC. Residues: CASSRSSGEKNIQYF.

This clone occurred a few times. The chain has TRBV29-1 and TRBJ1-5, with 8 nucleotides matching TRBD1. The length of the CDR3 is 12 residues. Trimming removed 2 bases from V and 11 bases from J; junction bases left unmatched: 5. Germline lookup yields CDR1 SQVTM and CDR2 ANQGSEA. The CDR3 is CSVESAGGSQHF. The CDR3 DNA sequence: TGCAGCGTTGAATCCGCAGGGGGCTCCCAGCATTTT.

CDR3 loop: CASSRQGDGYTF. The CDR3 nucleotides read TGTGCCAGCTCCCGACAGGGGGACGGCTACACCTTC. The chain recombines TRBV18 with TRBJ1-2, with TRBD1 identical over 9 bases. V shed 6 bases, J shed 8 bases, and the junction held 4 bases outside the gene matches. This CDR3 is built from 12 residues. The germline V gene encodes CDR1 KGHSH and CDR2 LQKENI. The variable domain in full, completed from reference TRBV18 and TRBJ1-2, reads NAGVMQNPRHLVRRRGQEARLRCSPMKGHSHVYWYRQLPEEGLKFMVYLQKENIIDESGMPKERFSAEFPKEGPSILRIQQVVRGDSAAYFCASSRQGDGYTFGSGTRLTVV.

The genes are TRBV28 and TRBJ1-4; 7 bases map to TRBD1. Trimming cost V 6 bases and J 8 bases; bases outside gene matches: 15. CDR1 and CDR2 (germline): MDHEN, SYDVKM. This CDR3 is built from 16 residues. The CDR3 here is CASSPLGQAGREKLFF. In DNA, the CDR3 is TGTGCCAGCAGCCCTCTCGGACAGGCAGGGAGGGAAAAACTGTTTTTT.

This clone was found a few times. The rearrangement uses TRBV30 and TRBJ1-2, with a tentative D call TRBD1 (5 bases). The germline V and J ends were trimmed by 3 bases and 8 bases, with 19 bases remaining between them. The CDR3 spans 14 residues. Germline V lookup: CDR1 GTSNPN, CDR2 SVGIG (reference sequence). This chain's CDR3 is CAWRALGGDKGYTF. The CDR3 DNA follows: TGTGCCTGGAGGGCCCTCGGGGGGGATAAGGGCTACACCTTC.

The V call is TRBV10-3, the J call TRBJ1-5; 9 positions agree with TRBD1. With V trimmed by 6 bases and J by 2 bases, 5 bases remained unmatched. Germline-derived CDR1 and CDR2 are ENHRY and SYGVKD. CDR3 length: 15 residues. The CDR3 nucleotides are TGTGCCATCAGCGACAGGGGGGTTGGCAATCAGCCCCAGCATTTT. The encoded protein is CAISDRGVGNQPQHF.

J is TRBJ1-1 and V is TRBV10-3, with 8 bases aligning to TRBD1. Unmatched junction bases numbered 14, after V lost 10 bases and J lost 1 base. The CDR3 spans 16 residues. Germline values: CDR1 ENHRY, CDR2 SYGVKD. The CDR3 coding sequence is TGTGCCACCACGACAGGGGCCACTGTGAAGAACACTGAAGCTTTCTTT. As protein: CATTTGATVKNTEAFF.

This clone has more than one count but fewer than ten. The chain has TRBV29-1 and TRBJ1-2; D may be TRBD1 (5 bases). Germline V gene lookup returns CDR1 SQVTM and CDR2 ANQGSEA. V was cut by 6 bases and J by 2 bases, with 10 bases left in between. The CDR3 covers 12 residues. The CDR3 sequence is CSVRGENYGYTF. Here the CDR3 DNA reads TGCAGCGTGCGGGGGGAAAACTATGGCTACACCTTC.

The rearrangement uses TRBV7-9 and TRBJ1-2; TRBD1 might be the D (6 bases). Germline V gene sequence: CDR1 SEHNR, CDR2 FQNEAQ (reference sequence). Trimming took off 3 bases at V and 4 bases at J, with 9 bases between the two ends. The CDR3 has 13 residues. The CDR3 is CASSLDRLYGYTF. CDR3 DNA: TGTGCCAGCAGCTTGGACAGACTCTATGGCTACACCTTC.

The rearrangement uses TRBV10-2 and TRBJ1-2, with D hard to call. The CDR3 totals 14 residues. Trimming shortened V by 2 bases and J by 7 bases, and 14 bases separated the two germline ends. Germline assignment: CDR1 WSHSY and CDR2 SAAADI. As DNA, the CDR3 is TGCGCCAGCAGTGAGGCTGGCGGAATCTCTGGCTACACCTTC. Protein product: CASSEAGGISGYTF.

The chain has TRBV18 and TRBJ1-1, with a possible D match to TRBD1 (5 bases). Per the germline V gene, CDR1 is KGHSH and CDR2 is LQKENI. CDR3 size: 16 residues. Trimming shortened V by 0 bases and J by 3 bases, and 14 bases separated the two germline ends. The CDR3 nucleotides are TGTGCCAGCTCACCACCTGGGGACGGAGGGTACACTGAAGCTTTCTTT. The encoded protein is CASSPPGDGGYTEAFF.